The rows below give T cell receptor beta chains drawn from one sample of a study of vaccination and CD4 T cells after COVID-19. Antigen specificity for these receptors is unknown. TCRdb re-analysed the PCR reads in MiXCR, keeping a single row per CDR3 protein. Of around 18,000 distinct CDR3 sequences listed, 35% are singletons. Sequencing was performed on cultured CD4+ T cells from blood. Every receptor here comes from a human donor with COVID-19. Both conserved end residues are part of each CDR3. The D gene is left open where the match is weak. Size is stated for part of the rows, as once, few or many counts, or as a class when the clone is expanded.

>TRBJ1-6|TRBV27|.|16|.
TGTGCCAGCAGTTTAAGGGCCGGGGTCTATAATTCACCCCTCCACTTT
CASSLRAGVYNSPLHF
>TRBJ1-1|TRBV5-4|.|12|.
TGTGCCAGCAGACAAGGGGGCACTGAAGCTTTCTTT
CASRQGGTEAFF
>TRBJ1-5|TRBV20-1|few|12|.
TGCAGTGCTAGATCCGGGGCTCAGCCCCAGCATTTT
CSARSGAQPQHF
>TRBJ2-2|TRBV7-9|few|15|.
TGTGCCAGCAGCGGACTCCGGGTCGAGGCCGGGGAGCTGTTTTTT
CASSGLRVEAGELFF
>TRBJ1-1|TRBV12-3/TRBV12-4|.|12|.
TGTGCCAGCAGTTTCCACCCCACTGAAGCTTTCTTT
CASSFHPTEAFF
>TRBJ1-2|TRBV19|.|16|.
TGTGCCAGTAGTACCACGACAGCCCCTTATCTCTATGGCTACACCTTC
CASSTTTAPYLYGYTF
>TRBJ1-2|TRBV15|few|13|.
TGTGCCACCAGCAGAACTCAGGGGTATGGCTACACCTTC
CATSRTQGYGYTF
>TRBJ1-3|TRBV20-1|.|15|.
TGCAGTGCTCTCGATGGATCAGGGGTTGGAAACACCATATATTTT
CSALDGSGVGNTIYF
>TRBJ2-7|TRBV6-1|.|14|.
TGTGCCAGCAGGATCCGGAGGACGGACTACGAGCAGTACTTC
CASRIRRTDYEQYF
>TRBJ2-7|TRBV12-3/TRBV12-4|.|13|.
TGTGCCAGCAGTCGCGGACAGTTCTACGAGCAGTACTTC
CASSRGQFYEQYF
>TRBJ1-3|TRBV15|medium-sized|15|.
TGTGCCACCAGCAGAGACGGCGGTACTGGAAACACCATATATTTT
CATSRDGGTGNTIYF
>TRBJ1-1|TRBV19|.|15|TRBD1
TGTGCCAGTAGTCCAGATATACAGGGGATGATAGGCGCTTTCTTT
CASSPDIQGMIGAFF
>TRBJ2-5|TRBV24-1|few|15|.
TGTGCCACCAGTGCGTCAGCTAAGTACCAAGAGACCCAGTACTTC
CATSASAKYQETQYF
>TRBJ2-1|TRBV11-2|once|15|TRBD1
TGTGCCAGCAGCTTAGAACAGGGGGCGCATTTTGAGCAGTTCTTC
CASSLEQGAHFEQFF
>TRBJ2-2|TRBV15|few|18|TRBD2
TGTGCCACCAGCACCAGACCGGGACTAGGTTCGAACACCGGGGAGCTGTTTTTT
CATSTRPGLGSNTGELFF
>TRBJ2-2|TRBV29-1|few|16|.
TGCAGCGTTGACCTCCCAAGGGGCAGCAACACCGGGGAGCTGTTTTTT
CSVDLPRGSNTGELFF
>TRBJ1-2|TRBV6-4|.|16|.
TGTGCCAGCAGTGCCCTCCCTGGGGGGCCCCGCGAGGGCTACACCTTC
CASSALPGGPREGYTF
>TRBJ1-1|TRBV7-6|.|15|.
TGTGCCAGCAGCTTAGTGGTGGTGGGAACCACTGAAGCTTTCTTT
CASSLVVVGTTEAFF
>TRBJ2-4|TRBV4-1|.|20|TRBD2
TGCGCCAGCAGCCAAGACCCGGGACTAGCGGGGGGCCTAGCCAAAAACATTCAGTACTTC
CASSQDPGLAGGLAKNIQYF
>TRBJ1-2|TRBV20-1|.|14|TRBD1
TGCAGTGCTAGAGAGCCGACAGGGGACCTCGGCTACACCTTC
CSAREPTGDLGYTF
>TRBJ2-2|TRBV24-1|.|13|TRBD1
TGTGCCACCAGTCCCGACAGGGACGGGGAGCTGTTTTTT
CATSPDRDGELFF
>TRBJ1-1|TRBV7-2|once|16|.
TGTGCCAGCAGCTTAGTAGGCTCAGGGCAGATTCTCGAAGCTTTCTTT
CASSLVGSGQILEAFF
>TRBJ2-3|TRBV7-2|few|14|.
TGTGCCAGCAGCTCGATTAGCAGCACAGATACGCAGTATTTT
CASSSISSTDTQYF
>TRBJ1-2|TRBV7-2|few|13|TRBD1
TGTGCCAGCAAAATACAGGGGGGCTATGGCTACACCTTC
CASKIQGGYGYTF
>TRBJ2-3|TRBV6-1|.|14|.
TGTGCCAGCAGTGATCAGGGGCACACAGATACGCAGTATTTT
CASSDQGHTDTQYF
>TRBJ2-7|TRBV5-4|few|16|TRBD1
TGTGCCAGCAGCTCCGGACAGGGATCGGGATTCTACGAGCAGTACTTC
CASSSGQGSGFYEQYF
>TRBJ1-1|TRBV7-9|few|16|.
TGTGCCAGCAGCCGAAAGATCGGGGGGGCGGCCACTGAAGCTTTCTTT
CASSRKIGGAATEAFF
>TRBJ2-2|TRBV27|few|16|TRBD1
TGTGCCAGCAGTTTGCTGACAGGGGTTCGTACCGGGGAGCTGTTTTTT
CASSLLTGVRTGELFF
>TRBJ1-5|TRBV5-1|few|15|.
TGCGCCAGCAGCCCCGGAAGTGAGGCTTGGCAGCCCCAGCATTTT
CASSPGSEAWQPQHF
>TRBJ1-5|TRBV7-2|.|15|.
TGTGCCAGCAGCCCTAAAGGGGGTAGCAATCAGCCCCAGCATTTT
CASSPKGGSNQPQHF
>TRBJ1-6|TRBV14|.|14|.
TGTGCCAGCAGCCTTCGGACAGTGAATTCACCCCTCCACTTT
CASSLRTVNSPLHF
>TRBJ1-1|TRBV12-3/TRBV12-4|.|14|TRBD1
TGTGCCAGCGGGACAGTGGTTATGAACACTGAAGCTTTCTTT
CASGTVVMNTEAFF
>TRBJ1-2|TRBV19|few|14|TRBD1
TGTGCCAGTACCCCGACAGGGGAGATGAGTGGCTACACCTTC
CASTPTGEMSGYTF
>TRBJ1-5|TRBV7-2|medium-sized|12|.
TGTGCCAGCAGCCTAAGGGGGCAGCCCCAGCATTTT
CASSLRGQPQHF
>TRBJ2-2|TRBV20-1|few|16|.
TGCAGTGCTAGAGCACCGGGACGGATGAACACCGGGGAGCTGTTTTTT
CSARAPGRMNTGELFF
>TRBJ1-3|TRBV11-2|medium-sized|14|.
TGTGCCAGCAGCGGGGCCCGCTCTGGAAACACCATATATTTT
CASSGARSGNTIYF
>TRBJ2-7|TRBV20-1|few|15|TRBD2
TGCAGTGCGGTCTCAGCGGGGGGTTCCGAATACGAGCAGTACTTC
CSAVSAGGSEYEQYF
>TRBJ2-7|TRBV6-1|.|15|TRBD2
TGTGCCAGCAGTGAACTTACTAGCGGGGGCGGAAAGCAGTACTTC
CASSELTSGGGKQYF
>TRBJ1-5|TRBV20-1|.|13|.
TGCAGTGCGGATGGACGCGGCAATCAGCCCCAGCATTTT
CSADGRGNQPQHF
>TRBJ2-5|TRBV20-1|.|12|TRBD2
TGCAGTGCTAGGACTAGCGGGGAGACCCAGTACTTC
CSARTSGETQYF
>TRBJ1-2|TRBV7-2|medium-sized|13|.
TGTGCCAGCAGCTTATCAGGGGTTGGTGGCTACACCTTC
CASSLSGVGGYTF